The clone carrying this TCR beta chain was seen at least ten times. These data are taken from a study of metastatic and nonmetastatic thyroid tumors. Overall study context: Patients with malignant and benign thyroid disease provided blood and tumor or nodule tissue, whose repertoires were compared.

The germline V gene encodes CDR1 SGHVS and CDR2 FQNEAQ. This CDR3 contains 15 residues. V shed 4 bases, J shed 5 bases, and the junction held 6 bases outside the gene matches. Thyroid surgery was performed in patients who had received no treatment beforehand. Original methodology: Across clinicopathological groups, CDR3 differences served as the basis for building a distant-metastasis classifier for papillary thyroid cancer. TCRdb recomputed clones from the PCR reads via MiXCR. The authors' filters were not applied to this entry. The sample lists some 35,000 clones; over 25% were seen once. The chain joins TRBV7-8 to TRBJ2-3, with 10 bases that match TRBD1. Sample: blood. The receptor was derived from a female donor with papillary thyroid cancer or a benign thyroid nodule (not recorded which). Some clones in this sample may be carry-over from other donors' samples. CDR3 nucleotides: TGTGCCAGCAGCTCGACAGGGGGCCGGGAAGATACGCAGTATTTT. It codes for CASSSTGGREDTQYF. The full variable domain, with the rest looked up from reference TRBV7-8 and TRBJ2-3, is GAGVSQSPRYKVAKRGQDVALRCDPISGHVSLFWYQQALGQGPEFLTYFQNEAQLDKSGLPSDRFFAERPEGSVSTLKIQRTQQEDSAVYLCASSSTGGREDTQYFGPGTRLTVL.